A selection of T cell receptor beta chains follows, all from one sample in a study of radiotherapy plus CTLA-4 blockade in lung cancer. Here immunoSEQ multiplex PCR was the method, and the copy in TCRdb shows in-frame clones only, minus some. The data contain about 44,000 clones, roughly four fifths of them singletons. Sequenced here: peripheral blood, sampled from a patient treated with radiotherapy plus ipilimumab. Receptors originate from a human donor with non-small cell lung cancer whose response to radiotherapy plus ipilimumab could not be evaluated. The conserved cysteine and the conserved F or W are not part of the CDR3 here.

v_gene	j_gene	CDR3aa
TRBV9	TRBJ1-1	ASSPGQGNTEAF
TRBV6-5	TRBJ2-7	ASSYSIGEKAEQY
TRBV9	TRBJ2-1	ASSVGPSSYNEQF
TRBV7-2	TRBJ1-4	ASSFSPGGEKLF
TRBV14	TRBJ2-7	ASSAEQGLVPSAYEQY
TRBV28	TRBJ1-2	ASSLQARGAYGYT
TRBV5-1	TRBJ2-1	ASREGDYNEQF
TRBV4-1	TRBJ2-7	ASSRGEAYEQY
TRBV5-4	NA	ASSPNMGSEQY
TRBV19	TRBJ1-1	ASSMGNREYTEAF
TRBV25-1	TRBJ1-4	ASSAPRATNEKLF
TRBV7-2	TRBJ2-2	ASSLGRGLTGELF
TRBV2	TRBJ1-2	ASGAGVGGYT
TRBV7-3	TRBJ2-2	ASSPRTGNTGELF
TRBV29-1	TRBJ1-5	SVGTTDNQPQH
TRBV6-1	TRBJ1-2	ASSGRGGTNYGYT
TRBV4-3	TRBJ1-2	ASSQSAGGANYGYT
TRBV7-2	TRBJ1-2	ASSLAVQGGYT
TRBV4-2	TRBJ2-5	ASSDLRGGRVSGETQY
TRBV30	TRBJ2-2	AWGREGLGTGELF
TRBV6-5	TRBJ1-2	ASSYLGGEGYGCT
TRBV4-1	TRBJ2-7	ASSQTYLSGRYEQY
TRBV7-2	TRBJ2-5	ASSLGARVETQY
TRBV9	TRBJ2-7	ASSATGTSADEQY
TRBV28	TRBJ1-2	ASLQKTNYGYT